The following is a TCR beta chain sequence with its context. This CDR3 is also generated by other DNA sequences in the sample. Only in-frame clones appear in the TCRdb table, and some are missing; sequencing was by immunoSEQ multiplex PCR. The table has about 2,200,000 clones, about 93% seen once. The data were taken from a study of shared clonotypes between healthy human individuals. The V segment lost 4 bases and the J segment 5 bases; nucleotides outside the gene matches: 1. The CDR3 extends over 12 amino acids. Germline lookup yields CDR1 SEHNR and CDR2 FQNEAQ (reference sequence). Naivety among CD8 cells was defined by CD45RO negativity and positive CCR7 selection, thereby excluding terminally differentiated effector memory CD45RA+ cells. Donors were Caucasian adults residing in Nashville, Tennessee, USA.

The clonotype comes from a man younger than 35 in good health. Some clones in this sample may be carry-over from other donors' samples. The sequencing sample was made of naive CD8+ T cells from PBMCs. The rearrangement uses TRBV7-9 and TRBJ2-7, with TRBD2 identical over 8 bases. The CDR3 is CASSSGGDEQYF. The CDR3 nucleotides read TGTGCCAGCAGCTCGGGAGGGGACGAGCAGTACTTC.